The 31 T cell receptor beta chains below were found in one sample sequenced in a study of T-cell memory formation after mild COVID-19. Each CDR3 protein is one row after TCRdb ran MiXCR on the 5' RACE reads. The sample records roughly 250,000 distinct CDR3 sequences, 16% being singletons. Sequenced sample: PBMCs or a T cell subset sorted from them (not recorded which). The source is a man between 18 and 35 years old who had mild COVID-19 (a few samples of this study predate the infection). Cell type and time point are not known.

In this sample, this clonotype turned up a few times. V gene TRBV12-3 or TRBV12-4 combines with J gene TRBJ2-7; possibly TRBD2 for D (5 bases). Trimming stripped 7 bases from V and 2 bases from J, with 15 bases between. The CDR3 runs to 14 residues. CDR3 nucleotide sequence: TGTGCCAGCACTCAAATCGGGGAGACCTACGAGCAGTACTTC. Translation gives CASTQIGETYEQYF.

The genes are TRBV2 and TRBJ1-5; D remains ambiguous. CDR1 SNHLY and CDR2 FYNNEI come from the germline V gene. The CDR3 totals 19 residues. With 7 bases removed from V and 3 bases from J, the gap between germline ends came to 28 bases. The CDR3 DNA reads as TGTGCCAGCACCCTAAGTTGGGAAGGGCGCCCAGAACACAATCAGCCCCAGCATTTT. As protein: CASTLSWEGRPEHNQPQHF.

This clonotype was detected a few times. The chain joins TRBV7-2 to TRBJ1-1; TRBD1 is a possible D gene (5 bases). Germline-derived CDR1 and CDR2 are SGHTA and FQGNSA. Trimming shortened V by 4 bases and J by 8 bases, and 14 bases separated the two germline ends. The length of the CDR3 is 13 residues. The CDR3 nucleotides are TGTGCCAGCAGCTACCTTCTTAGGGGCGAAGCTTTCTTT. It yields the protein CASSYLLRGEAFF.

Only a few counts were recorded for this clonotype. The V and J genes are TRBV7-3 and TRBJ1-2, with D unclear. V shed 5 bases and J shed 8 bases, with 18 bases lying between them. This CDR3 is 14 amino acids long. From germline, CDR1 is SGHTA and CDR2 FQGTGA. CDR3 nucleotides: TGTGCCAGCAGCCCCTCGACCGATTTTCGAGGCTACACCTTC. This translates into CASSPSTDFRGYTF.

The gene calls are TRBV5-1 and TRBJ1-1; D is perhaps TRBD1 (5 bases). CDR3 length equals 12 residues. The germline V gene has CDR1 SGHRS and CDR2 YFSETQ. With 4 bases removed from V and 4 bases from J, the gap between germline ends came to 8 bases. CDR3 DNA sequence: TGCGCCAGCAGCGCGAGGGGCACTGAAGCTTTCTTT. Its translation: CASSARGTEAFF.

This clonotype was counted a few times. The chain joins TRBV27 to TRBJ1-1; D is possibly TRBD1 (5 bases). Trimming removed 2 bases at V and 7 bases at J, with 11 bases between. The CDR3 spans 13 residues. Germline loops: CDR1 MNHEY, CDR2 SMNVEV (reference sequence). Here the CDR3 reads CASSLIAGSEAFF. The CDR3 DNA sequence: TGTGCCAGCAGTTTAATCGCAGGGAGTGAAGCTTTCTTT.

This clonotype was counted between two and nine times. V and J are TRBV12-3 or TRBV12-4 and TRBJ2-3; the D call may be TRBD1 or TRBD2 (6 bases each). The length of the CDR3 is 14 residues. V lost 6 bases and J lost 6, with 16 bases in between. The CDR3 reads CASSPRGASDTQYF. The DNA of the CDR3 is TGTGCCAGCAGCCCTAGGGGGGCAAGTGATACGCAGTATTTT.

This clonotype was observed a few times. This sequence joins TRBV4-1 and TRBJ1-5, with TRBD1 identical over 8 bases. J was trimmed by 4 bases and V by 1 base; bases with no gene match: 3. This CDR3 spans 15 amino acids. The germline V gene encodes CDR1 MGHRA and CDR2 YSYEKL. The chain's CDR3 is CASSQVQGANQPQHF. In DNA form, the CDR3 reads TGCGCCAGCAGCCAAGTCCAGGGGGCGAATCAGCCCCAGCATTTT.

The chain links TRBV7-3 to TRBJ2-1, with D hard to call. Trimming removed 2 bases at V and 0 bases at J, with 5 bases between. CDR3 size: 14 residues. Per the germline V gene, CDR1 is SGHTA and CDR2 is FQGTGA. This CDR3 is CASSLDYSYNEQFF. CDR3 DNA: TGTGCCAGCAGCTTAGATTACTCCTACAATGAGCAGTTCTTC.

This clonotype has only a few counts. This rearrangement joins TRBV20-1 to TRBJ1-2; D gene unclear. The CDR3 has 14 amino acids. Trimming left V 0 bases short and J 5 bases short, with 13 bases between. From germline, CDR1 is DFQATT and CDR2 SNEGSKA (reference sequence). Here the CDR3 DNA reads TGCAGTGCTAGAGATCGGGTCCGGAGTTATGGCTACACCTTC. Protein product: CSARDRVRSYGYTF.

The genes are TRBV10-3 and TRBJ1-5, with D possibly being TRBD1 (5 bases). Germline V gene lookup returns CDR1 ENHRY and CDR2 SYGVKD. Trimming took 0 bases from V and 5 from J, leaving 8 bases between them. This CDR3 contains 14 residues. This CDR3 reads CAISESGEYQPQHF. As DNA, the CDR3 is TGTGCCATCAGTGAGTCAGGGGAATATCAGCCCCAGCATTTT.

The chain couples TRBV5-1 to TRBJ2-7; D perhaps matches TRBD1 (6 bases). There are 13 residues in the CDR3. The germline CDR1 and CDR2 sequences are SGHRS and YFSETQ. The ends were cut back, 1 base at V and 5 bases at J, with 10 bases in the middle. CDR3 protein: CASSLTGTHEQYF. The DNA of the CDR3 is TGCGCCAGCAGCTTGACAGGGACCCACGAGCAGTACTTC. Drawing the rest from reference TRBV5-1 and TRBJ2-7, the complete variable domain is KAGVTQTPRYLIKTRGQQVTLSCSPISGHRSVSWYQQTPGQGLQFLFEYFSETQRNKGNFPGRFSGRQFSNSRSEMNVSTLELGDSALYLCASSLTGTHEQYFGPGTRLTVT.

The chain recombines TRBV6-2 or TRBV6-3 with TRBJ1-2; D remains unclear. V was shortened by 2 bases and J by 5 bases, with 6 bases between the two germline ends. The CDR3 extends over 12 amino acids. Germline CDR1 reads MNHEY; CDR2 reads SVGEGT. The CDR3 DNA reads as TGTGCCAGCAGTTACGGTCTGTATGGCTACACCTTC. This translates into CASSYGLYGYTF.

The genes are TRBV5-6 and TRBJ1-2; 8 nucleotides align to TRBD1. Germline trimming cut 4 bases from V and 7 bases from J; bases unmatched to any gene: 12. Per the germline V gene, CDR1 is SGHDT and CDR2 is YYEEEE. This CDR3 comprises 15 residues. The CDR3 spells CASSGTQTGAIGYTF. The CDR3 region has the DNA TGTGCCAGCAGCGGGACCCAGACAGGGGCGATTGGCTACACCTTC.

The chain combines TRBV7-8 with TRBJ2-3, with D possibly being TRBD1 (5 bases). This CDR3 is 12 amino acids long. Germline loops: CDR1 SGHVS, CDR2 FQNEAQ. V was clipped by 8 bases and J by 1 base, with 7 bases between them. In DNA, the CDR3 is TGTGCCAGCGCCAGGGGCACAGATACGCAGTATTTT. Protein: CASARGTDTQYF.

This clonotype was observed a few times. The chain carries TRBV4-3 and TRBJ2-7; D uncertain. V was shortened by 1 base and J by 6 bases, with 10 bases between the two germline ends. CDR1 is LGHNA, CDR2 YSLEER, per germline. The CDR3 has 13 amino acids. CDR3 nucleotide sequence: TGCGCCAGCAGCCAAGTAAGTGGGCGCGAGCAGTACTTC. Its translation is CASSQVSGREQYF.

This sequence joins TRBV7-2 and TRBJ2-1; no firm D call. Trimming took 5 bases from V and 5 from J, leaving 13 bases between them. The CDR3 is 14 residues long. Per the germline V gene, CDR1 is SGHTA and CDR2 is FQGNSA. The CDR3 DNA is TGTGCCAGCAGCCCGGCAGGCCCTCACAATGAGCAGTTCTTC. It codes for CASSPAGPHNEQFF.

The chain uses TRBV20-1 and TRBJ1-5; D possibly corresponds to TRBD1 (5 bases). CDR3 length equals 15 residues. Between the trimmed V and J ends, which lost 5 bases and 5 bases, there was a span of 19 bases. The germline gives CDR1 DFQATT, CDR2 SNEGSKA (reference sequence). This chain's CDR3 is CSAVNTGTRDQPQHF. In DNA form, the CDR3 reads TGCAGTGCTGTCAATACCGGGACTAGGGATCAGCCCCAGCATTTT.

The CDR3 sequence: CASREWGYNEQFF. The CDR3 DNA reads TGTGCCAGCAGGGAGTGGGGCTACAATGAGCAGTTCTTC. The V gene is TRBV6-6, the J gene TRBJ2-1; D not resolved. Germline loops: CDR1 MNHNY, CDR2 SVGAGI (reference sequence). V dropped 6 bases and J dropped 3 bases, with 9 bases sitting between them. The CDR3 is 13 residues long.

This chain links TRBV12-3 or TRBV12-4 with TRBJ2-2; D remains ambiguous. The CDR3 length is 11 residues. Deletions cut 7 bases from V and 4 bases from J, with 4 bases between. DNA for the CDR3: TGTGCCAGCACGCCCACCGGGGAGCTGTTTTTT. Encoded protein: CASTPTGELFF.

The V and J genes are TRBV7-2 and TRBJ2-1; D perhaps matches TRBD1 (7 bases). V was pared by 6 bases and J by 8 bases, with 14 bases between. The CDR3 contains 13 residues. The germline V gene has CDR1 SGHTA and CDR2 FQGNSA. The CDR3 nucleotides read TGTGCCAGCAGATCAGGGGGGAAGGATGAGCAGTTCTTC. It translates to CASRSGGKDEQFF.

This clonotype turned up a few times. The V call is TRBV10-2, the J call TRBJ2-1; no definite D call. Per the germline V gene, CDR1 is WSHSY and CDR2 is SAAADI. V was cut by 0 bases and J by 0 bases, with 9 bases left in between. CDR3 length equals 16 residues. The CDR3 DNA reads as TGCGCCAGCAGTGAGTCCGTCGGTAGCTCCTACAATGAGCAGTTCTTC. Its translation: CASSESVGSSYNEQFF.

This clonotype was counted only a few times. The chain joins TRBV6-5 to TRBJ1-2; TRBD1 aligns across 10 bases. Losses at the gene ends were 0 bases for V and 0 bases for J; bases not matched to a gene: 7. CDR3 length: 18 residues. Germline V gives CDR1 MNHEY, CDR2 SVGAGI. The chain's CDR3 is CASSYSTGGYLANYGYTF. The CDR3 bases are TGTGCCAGCAGTTACTCGACAGGGGGCTATTTGGCTAACTATGGCTACACCTTC.

This clonotype came up a few times. This sequence joins TRBV4-1 and TRBJ2-5; D is ambiguous. The CDR3 is made up of 15 amino acids. The V gene lost 1 base and the J gene lost 5 bases, with 14 bases spanning the gap. Looked up from germline, CDR1 is MGHRA and CDR2 is YSYEKL. The CDR3 region has the DNA TGCGCCAGCAGCCAAGTGGTTCGAGGCGACGAGACCCAGTACTTC. This translates into CASSQVVRGDETQYF.

A few counts support this clonotype. The V and J genes are TRBV6-5 and TRBJ2-1; possibly TRBD2 for D (6 bases). Germline CDR1 and CDR2: MNHEY and SVGAGI. The CDR3 sequence is 16 residues long. Trimming stripped 0 bases from V and 12 bases from J, with 21 bases between. This chain's CDR3 is CASSYSMRVVGRGQFF. CDR3 DNA: TGTGCCAGCAGTTACTCGATGAGGGTGGTCGGGCGGGGGCAGTTCTTC.

This clonotype came up a few times. The rearrangement joins TRBV10-3 to TRBJ2-1; 13 nucleotides agree with TRBD2. V dropped 4 bases and J dropped 7; count of bases not matched to a gene: 1. The CDR3 runs to 14 residues. The germline gives CDR1 ENHRY, CDR2 SYGVKD. The CDR3: CAISGTSGGNEQFF. DNA of the CDR3: TGTGCCATCAGTGGGACTAGCGGGGGTAATGAGCAGTTCTTC.

The chain employs TRBV6-1 and TRBJ1-2; 8 bases map to TRBD1. V lost 3 bases to trimming and J lost 4 bases; unmatched junction nucleotides: 7. This CDR3 comprises 15 residues. Looked up from germline, CDR1 is MNHNS and CDR2 is SASEGT. CDR3 sequence reads: CASSDPGQEPYGYTF. In nucleotides, the CDR3 is TGTGCCAGCAGTGACCCGGGACAGGAACCCTATGGCTACACCTTC.

This clonotype was counted between two and nine times. DNA for the CDR3: TGTGCCAGCAGTTGGGACTCCGAGCAGTACTTC. This sequence encodes CASSWDSEQYF. The V gene is TRBV7-8, the J gene TRBJ2-7; a possible D gene is TRBD2 (6 bases). CDR3 length: 11 residues. The V and J ends lost 6 bases and 6 bases respectively, with 9 bases between them. The germline gives CDR1 SGHVS, CDR2 FQNEAQ.

J is TRBJ1-2 and V is TRBV19; TRBD1 is a possible D gene (5 bases). The CDR3 totals 14 residues. The germline V gene has CDR1 LNHDA and CDR2 SQIVND (reference sequence). Trimming shortened V by 3 bases and J by 8 bases, and 16 bases separated the two germline ends. The CDR3 sequence is CASSIRGYLVGYTF. The CDR3 bases are TGTGCCAGTAGTATTCGGGGCTACCTTGTCGGCTACACCTTC.

The CDR3: CASSYGLAGVNEQFF. For the CDR3, the DNA is TGTGCCAGCAGTTATGGGCTAGCGGGGGTCAATGAGCAGTTCTTC. The V and J genes are TRBV6-5 and TRBJ2-1; 10 nucleotides agree with TRBD2. V shed 3 bases and J 6 bases; nucleotides not matched to a gene: 5. The length of the CDR3 is 15 residues. Germline lookup yields CDR1 MNHEY and CDR2 SVGAGI.

This clonotype has a handful of counts. The chain uses TRBV11-2 and TRBJ2-3, with D hard to call. Looked up from germline, CDR1 is SGHAT and CDR2 is FQNNGV. Trimming took off 3 bases at V and 6 bases at J, with 13 bases between the two ends. CDR3 size: 14 residues. The chain's CDR3 is CASSFAGDSDTQYF. Here the CDR3 DNA reads TGTGCCAGCAGCTTCGCAGGTGATTCGGATACGCAGTATTTT.